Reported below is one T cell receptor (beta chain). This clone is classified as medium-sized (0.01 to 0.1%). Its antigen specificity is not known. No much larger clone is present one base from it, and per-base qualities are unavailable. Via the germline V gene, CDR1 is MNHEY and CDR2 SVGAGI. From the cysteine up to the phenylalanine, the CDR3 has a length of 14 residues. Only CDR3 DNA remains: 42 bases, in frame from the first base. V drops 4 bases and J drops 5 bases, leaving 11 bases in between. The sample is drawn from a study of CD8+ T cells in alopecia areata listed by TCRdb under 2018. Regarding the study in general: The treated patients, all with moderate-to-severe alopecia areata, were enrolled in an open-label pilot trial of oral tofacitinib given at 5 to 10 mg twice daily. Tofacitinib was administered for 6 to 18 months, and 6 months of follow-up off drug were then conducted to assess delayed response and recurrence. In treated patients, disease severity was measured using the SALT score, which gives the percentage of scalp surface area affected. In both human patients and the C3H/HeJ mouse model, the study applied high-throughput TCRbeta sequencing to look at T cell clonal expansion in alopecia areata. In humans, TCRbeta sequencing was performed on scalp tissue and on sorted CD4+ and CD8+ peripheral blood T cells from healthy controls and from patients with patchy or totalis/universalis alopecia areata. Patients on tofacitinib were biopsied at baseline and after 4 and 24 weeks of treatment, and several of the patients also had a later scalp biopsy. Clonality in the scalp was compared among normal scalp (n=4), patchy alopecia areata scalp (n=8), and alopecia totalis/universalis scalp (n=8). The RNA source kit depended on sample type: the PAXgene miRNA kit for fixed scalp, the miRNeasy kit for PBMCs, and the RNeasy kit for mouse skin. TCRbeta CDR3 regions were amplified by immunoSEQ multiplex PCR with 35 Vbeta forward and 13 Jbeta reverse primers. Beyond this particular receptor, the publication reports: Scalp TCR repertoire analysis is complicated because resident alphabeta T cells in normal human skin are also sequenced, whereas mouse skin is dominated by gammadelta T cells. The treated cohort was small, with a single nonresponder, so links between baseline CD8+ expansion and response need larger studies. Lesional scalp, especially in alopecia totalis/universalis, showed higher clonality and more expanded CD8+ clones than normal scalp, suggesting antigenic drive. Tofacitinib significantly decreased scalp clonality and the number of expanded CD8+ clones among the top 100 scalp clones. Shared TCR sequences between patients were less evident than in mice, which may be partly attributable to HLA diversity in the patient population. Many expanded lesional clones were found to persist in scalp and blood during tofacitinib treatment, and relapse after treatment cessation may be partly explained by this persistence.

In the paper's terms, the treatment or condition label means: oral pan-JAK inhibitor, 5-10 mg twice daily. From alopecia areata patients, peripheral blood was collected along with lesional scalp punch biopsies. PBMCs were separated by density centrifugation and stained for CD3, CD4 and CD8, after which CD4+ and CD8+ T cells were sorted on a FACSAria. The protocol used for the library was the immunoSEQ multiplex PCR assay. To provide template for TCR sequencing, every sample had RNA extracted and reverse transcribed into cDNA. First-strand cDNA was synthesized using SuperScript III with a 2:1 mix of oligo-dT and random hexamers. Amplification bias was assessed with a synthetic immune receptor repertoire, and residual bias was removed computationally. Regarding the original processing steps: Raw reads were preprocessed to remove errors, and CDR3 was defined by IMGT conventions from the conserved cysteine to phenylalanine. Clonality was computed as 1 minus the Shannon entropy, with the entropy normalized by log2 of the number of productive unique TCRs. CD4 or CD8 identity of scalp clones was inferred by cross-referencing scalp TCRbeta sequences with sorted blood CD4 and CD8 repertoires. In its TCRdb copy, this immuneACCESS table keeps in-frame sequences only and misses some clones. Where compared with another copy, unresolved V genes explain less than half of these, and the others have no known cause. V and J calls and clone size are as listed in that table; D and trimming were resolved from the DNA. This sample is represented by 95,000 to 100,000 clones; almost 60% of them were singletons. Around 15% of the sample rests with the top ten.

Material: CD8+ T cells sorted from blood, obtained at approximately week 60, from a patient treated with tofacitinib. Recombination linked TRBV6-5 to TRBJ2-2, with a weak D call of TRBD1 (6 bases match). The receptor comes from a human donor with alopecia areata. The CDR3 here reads CASSWTVGTGELFF. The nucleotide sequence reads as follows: TGTGCCAGCAGTTGGACAGTGGGTACCGGGGAGCTGTTTTTT.